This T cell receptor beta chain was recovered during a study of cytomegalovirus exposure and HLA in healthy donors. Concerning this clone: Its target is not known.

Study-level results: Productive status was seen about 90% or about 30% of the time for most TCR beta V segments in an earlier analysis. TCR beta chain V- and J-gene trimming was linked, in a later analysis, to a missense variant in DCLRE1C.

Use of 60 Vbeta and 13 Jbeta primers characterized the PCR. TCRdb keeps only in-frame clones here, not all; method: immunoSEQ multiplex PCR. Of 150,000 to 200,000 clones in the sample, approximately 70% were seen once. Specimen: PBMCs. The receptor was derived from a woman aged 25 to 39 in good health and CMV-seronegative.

The CDR3 is CAGTASGNYEQYF. DNA of the CDR3: TGTGCCGGAACGGCGAGCGGGAACTACGAGCAGTACTTC. The chain combines TRBV2 with TRBJ2-7, with 7 bases identical to TRBD2. V gave up 11 bases and J gave up 3 bases; unmatched junction bases: 10. The CDR3 length is 13 residues. Germline V gives CDR1 SNHLY, CDR2 FYNNEI.